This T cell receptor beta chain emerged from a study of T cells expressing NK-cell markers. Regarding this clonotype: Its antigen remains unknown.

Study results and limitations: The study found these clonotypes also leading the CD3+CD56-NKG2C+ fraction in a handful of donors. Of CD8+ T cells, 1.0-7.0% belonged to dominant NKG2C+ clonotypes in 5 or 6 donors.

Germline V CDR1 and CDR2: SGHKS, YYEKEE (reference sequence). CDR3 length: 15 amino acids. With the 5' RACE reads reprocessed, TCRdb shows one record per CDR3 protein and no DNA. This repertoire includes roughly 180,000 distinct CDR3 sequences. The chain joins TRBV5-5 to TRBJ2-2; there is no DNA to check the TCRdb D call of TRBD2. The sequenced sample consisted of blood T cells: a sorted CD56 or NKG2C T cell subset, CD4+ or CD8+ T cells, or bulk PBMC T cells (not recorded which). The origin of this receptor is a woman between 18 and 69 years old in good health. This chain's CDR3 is CASSGLAANTGELFF.